This TCR beta chain was identified during a study of blood T cell repertoires in COVID-19. For the study at large: The study drew acute and convalescent COVID-19 samples from the United States, Italy and Spain.

Trimming cost V 4 bases and J 2 bases; bases outside gene matches: 4. Per germline, CDR1 SGHNT and CDR2 YYREEE (reference sequence). CDR3 length equals 14 residues. Per the study methods: How many nucleated cells were present was estimated from reference gene primer amplification. The assay was immunoSEQ multiplex PCR, and TCRdb's table has in-frame clones only and misses some. V, J and clone size were drawn from that table, and D and trimming were deduced from the DNA. The sample has about 210,000 clones; about 80% are singletons. This clone was detected a few times. The chain couples TRBV5-4 to TRBJ2-7; 9 bases line up with TRBD1. The source of this sequence is a woman aged 80 or older with COVID-19, enrolled during active disease. Sequencing was carried out using peripheral blood. The CDR3 loop is CASSETGGPYEQYF. The CDR3 DNA reads TGTGCCAGCAGCGAAACAGGGGGCCCCTACGAGCAGTACTTC.